This paragraph reports one TCR beta chain. Its antigen remains unidentified. As for time point: naive CD8 control sorted from an acute-time-point sample. Between the trimmed V and J ends, which lost 3 bases and 3 bases, there was a span of 9 bases. This CDR3 contains 12 residues. Germline CDR1 GTSNPN, CDR2 SVGIG (reference sequence). Profiled with immunoSEQ multiplex PCR; TCRdb holds only in-frame clones, not every one. The repertoire holds approximately 39,000 clones, with about 83% as singletons. The record originates from a study of CD8 T cells in acute hepatitis C reinfection. Whole-study findings and limits: A V04-02/J02-02 clonotype was among some 13 public ones, independent of outcome. No group differed significantly in the high NS3-1073 repertoire diversity.

Sequenced: naive CD8+ T cells from PBMCs. The receptor's source is a man aged 30 to 45 with chronic hepatitis C. The rearrangement links TRBV30 to TRBJ2-7; D remains unclear. CDR3 residues: CAWRPTDYEQYF. The CDR3 DNA is TGTGCCTGGAGGCCCACAGACTACGAGCAGTACTTC.